One and the same sample provided the 7 T cell receptor beta chains below, sequenced in a study of T cells in Graves' hyperthyroidism and ophthalmopathy. Regions amplified from RNA transcripts were the TCR beta CDR3 regions. Carried out on the TCR CDR3, a first-round RT-PCR used the HTBI primer set. From the multiplex PCR reads, TCRdb called clonotypes with MiXCR, one entry per CDR3 protein. The sample includes over 300,000 distinct CDR3 sequences, roughly 15% of them seen just once. What was sequenced was blood. Source of these receptors: a woman between 35 and 50 years old with Graves' ophthalmopathy.

This clonotype was seen ten or more times. This chain joins TRBV5-1 and TRBJ2-7; D is perhaps TRBD2 (6 bases). The V end was cut by 4 bases, the J end by 0 bases, with 11 bases between. In germline, CDR1 is SGHRS, CDR2 YFSETQ. The CDR3 loop spans 14 amino acids. CDR3 amino acids: CASSARGNSYEQYF. The CDR3 coding sequence is TGCGCCAGCAGCGCACGGGGGAACTCCTACGAGCAGTACTTC.

This clonotype was detected many times. The V and J genes are TRBV18 and TRBJ1-5, with no clear D. From germline, CDR1 is KGHSH and CDR2 LQKENI. This CDR3 is 12 amino acids long. V lost 5 bases, J lost 11 bases, and 13 bases lay in between. The CDR3 is CASSFEGLAQHF. DNA of the CDR3: TGTGCCAGCTCATTCGAGGGTTTGGCCCAGCATTTT.

Ten or more counts support this clonotype. This chain connects TRBV3-1 to TRBJ1-2; D gene uncertain. This CDR3 has 13 amino acids. Germline-derived CDR1 and CDR2 are LGHDT and YNNKEL (reference sequence). V lost 4 bases to trimming and J lost 2 bases, with 8 bases between them. The CDR3: CASSRSVNYGYTF. Here the CDR3 DNA reads TGTGCCAGCAGCCGCAGCGTGAACTATGGCTACACCTTC. Looking up the rest from reference TRBV3-1 and TRBJ1-2 gives the full variable domain: DTAVSQTPKYLVTQMGNDKSIKCEQNLGHDTMYWYKQDSKKFLKIMFSYNNKELIINETVPNRFSPKSPDKAHLNLHINSLELGDSAVYFCASSRSVNYGYTFGSGTRLTVV.

In its sample, this clonotype was seen many times. The chain carries TRBV2 and TRBJ2-5; a possible D gene is TRBD2 (6 bases). The V gene's germline CDR1 is SNHLY and CDR2 FYNNEI. The CDR3 runs to 13 residues. V dropped 5 bases and J dropped 5 bases, with 12 bases sitting between them. The CDR3: CASSSDYYETQYF. The CDR3, as DNA: TGTGCCAGCAGTTCGGACTATTATGAGACCCAGTACTTC.

The CDR3 region has the DNA TGTGCCAGCAGCTCGCCGGGCCTAGAGACCCAGTACTTC. It specifies CASSSPGLETQYF. V gene TRBV28 combines with J gene TRBJ2-5, with D hard to call. Trimming shortened V by 6 bases and J by 4 bases, and 12 bases separated the two germline ends. The CDR3 sequence is 13 residues long. Germline V CDR1 and CDR2: MDHEN, SYDVKM.

This clonotype was seen a handful of times. A much larger clone differs by one base, so this may be a read error. The V gene is TRBV28, the J gene TRBJ1-2; D not certain. The CDR3 is made up of 11 amino acids. The V gene's germline CDR1 is MDHEN and CDR2 SYDVKM. The CDR3 DNA reads TGTGCCAGCAGTTTGAGGGATGGCTGCACCTTC. Translated, it gives CASSLRDGCTF.

This clonotype showed up just a few times. This sequence joins TRBV6-2 or TRBV6-3 and TRBJ2-3; D might be TRBD2 (5 bases). The CDR3 has 14 residues. The ends were cut back, 7 bases at V and 10 bases at J, with 21 bases in the middle. CDR1 is MNHEY, CDR2 SVGEGT, per germline. The chain's CDR3 is CASNPIGREKAQYF. The CDR3 bases are TGTGCCAGCAATCCGATTGGTAGGGAGAAAGCGCAGTATTTT.